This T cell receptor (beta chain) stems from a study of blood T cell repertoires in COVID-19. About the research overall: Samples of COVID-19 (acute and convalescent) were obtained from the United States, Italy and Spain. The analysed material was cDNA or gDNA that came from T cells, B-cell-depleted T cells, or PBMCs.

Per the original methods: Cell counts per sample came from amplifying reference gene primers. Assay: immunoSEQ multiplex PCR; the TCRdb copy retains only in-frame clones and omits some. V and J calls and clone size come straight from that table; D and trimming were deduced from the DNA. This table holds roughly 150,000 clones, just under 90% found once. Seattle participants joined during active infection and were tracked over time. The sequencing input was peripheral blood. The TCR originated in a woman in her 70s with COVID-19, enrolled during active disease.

The CDR3 loop is CASSPLELRGLPNEQFF. In nucleotides, the CDR3 is TGTGCCAGCAGCCCCTTAGAATTGCGGGGCCTTCCCAATGAGCAGTTCTTC. The chain is built from TRBV7-6 and TRBJ2-1; perhaps TRBD2 as D (6 bases). CDR1 and CDR2 (germline): SGHVS, FNYEAQ. V dropped 5 bases and J dropped 6 bases, with 23 bases sitting between them. CDR3 length: 17 residues.